This TCR beta chain was captured by sequencing in a study of T-cell reconstitution after alpha-beta-depleted transplantation in children. Library preparation (for TCRbeta) was performed with unique molecular identifiers. TCRdb re-called the PCR reads through MiXCR, storing one row per CDR3 protein. The sample includes roughly 100,000 distinct CDR3 sequences, roughly 8% seen only once; the top ten take 5.5% to 8.5%. This clonotype has at least ten counts. CDR3 length equals 14 residues. CDR1 is SGHRS and CDR2 is YFSETQ in the germline V gene. Trimming took 4 bases from V and 0 from J; bases not matched to a gene: 2.

This receptor was taken from a human donor who donated a stem cell graft to a child with congenital amegakaryocytic thrombocytopenia. Sequencing used PBMCs from the stem cell graft donor, obtained from the stem cell graft. This chain connects TRBV5-1 to TRBJ2-7; 9 positions match TRBD1. This CDR3 is CASSPGQGSYEQYF. The CDR3 bases are TGCGCCAGCAGCCCGGGACAGGGCTCCTACGAGCAGTACTTC.